A single sample is the source of the 17 T cell receptor beta chains below, sequenced in a study of OX40 agonist ivuxolimab in advanced cancers. TCRdb's table, derived via immunoSEQ multiplex PCR, lists solely in-frame clones and lacks some. Counted here are some 50,000 clones, around 84% occurring once; the ten biggest clones make up around 1.6%. The sample consisted of CD4+ or CD8+ T cells sorted from blood, taken in a trial of the OX40 agonist ivuxolimab. These receptors all come from an adult with an advanced solid tumor such as melanoma, head and neck, liver or kidney cancer.

V gene TRBV5-4 combines with J gene TRBJ1-1; D is unclear. Trimming took off 5 bases at V and 0 bases at J, with 17 bases between the two ends. Germline CDR1 SGHNT, CDR2 YYREEE (reference sequence). The CDR3 runs to 16 residues. The CDR3, as DNA: TGTGCCAGCAGGCCGGATTTGACCAGTATGAACACTGAAGCTTTCTTT. It codes for CASRPDLTSMNTEAFF.

CDR3: CASSWTSGSSYEQYF. DNA for the CDR3: TGTGCCAGCAGCTGGACTAGCGGGAGCTCCTACGAGCAGTACTTC. The chain combines TRBV7-2 with TRBJ2-7, with TRBD2 matching 13 bases. V lost 4 bases to trimming and J lost 0 bases; unmatched junction nucleotides: 0. This CDR3 region has 15 residues. Germline V CDR1 and CDR2: SGHTA, FQGNSA.

The rearrangement links TRBV28 to TRBJ1-3; 8 positions agree with TRBD1. The CDR3 has 16 residues. Germline V lookup: CDR1 MDHEN, CDR2 SYDVKM. The V segment lost 5 bases and the J segment 2 bases; nucleotides outside the gene matches: 8. CDR3 coding DNA: TGTGCCAGCAGTCTCACACAGGGGGAGACTGGAAACACCATATATTTT. Translation: CASSLTQGETGNTIYF.

The chain carries TRBV15 and TRBJ1-5; 8 bases match TRBD1. There are 15 residues in the CDR3. Germline V CDR1 and CDR2: LNHNV, YYDKDF (reference sequence). With 5 bases clipped from V and 2 bases from J, the junction kept 5 bases outside the gene matches. The CDR3 bases are TGTGCCACCAGCTTTACGGACAGGGGCAATCAGCCCCAGCATTTT. It is translated as CATSFTDRGNQPQHF.

The chain employs TRBV5-8 and TRBJ2-1; D remains ambiguous. Trimming removed 0 bases at V and 7 bases at J, with 8 bases between. CDR3 length: 13 amino acids. The germline V gene encodes CDR1 SGHTS and CDR2 YDEGEE. CDR3 residues: CASSLATVNEQFF. Written as DNA, the CDR3 is TGTGCCAGCAGCTTGGCTACCGTGAATGAGCAGTTCTTC.

The chain joins TRBV4-3 to TRBJ2-5, with TRBD1 matching 8 bases. Gene TRBJ2-7 matches the end of the DNA better, so the J call may be wrong. The V gene's germline CDR1 is LGHNA and CDR2 YSLEER. This CDR3 contains 13 residues. Here the CDR3 DNA reads TGCGCCAGCAGCCAAGTGGACAGGGACGAGCAGTACTTC. Translating it yields CASSQVDRDEQYF.

This chain links TRBV5-4 with TRBJ2-1, with 7 bases fitting TRBD2. This CDR3 has 15 residues. Germline assignment: CDR1 SGHNT and CDR2 YYREEE (reference sequence). J lost 3 bases, V lost 4 bases, and 7 bases had no gene match. CDR3 loop: CASSPQRDLYNEQFF. DNA of the CDR3: TGTGCCAGCAGCCCGCAGCGGGACCTCTACAATGAGCAGTTCTTC.

V and J are TRBV6-6 and TRBJ2-6; a weak D match, TRBD2 (6 bases). Trimming shortened V by 10 bases and J by 0 bases, and 10 bases separated the two germline ends. Germline values: CDR1 MNHNY, CDR2 SVGAGI (reference sequence). This CDR3 is 14 amino acids long. The chain's CDR3 is CATGEASGANVLTF. The CDR3 DNA follows: TGTGCCACCGGGGAGGCCTCTGGGGCCAACGTCCTGACTTTC.

This chain uses TRBV29-1 with TRBJ1-1; the D is unclear. V lost 4 bases and J 0 bases, leaving 9 bases between the germline ends. This CDR3 has 13 amino acids. The V gene's germline CDR1 is SQVTM and CDR2 ANQGSEA. CDR3 DNA sequence: TGCAGCGTTGTTGGGGTCATGAACACTGAAGCTTTCTTT. This sequence encodes CSVVGVMNTEAFF.

The chain carries TRBV4-3 and TRBJ2-1; 11 bases are a match to TRBD2. The length of the CDR3 is 16 residues. With V trimmed by 1 base and J by 8 bases, 7 bases remained unmatched. Germline V gene sequence: CDR1 LGHNA, CDR2 YSLEER. CDR3 DNA: TGCGCCAGCAGCCAAGCACTAGCGGGAGCGTCCGATGAGCAGTTCTTC. This gives the protein CASSQALAGASDEQFF.

The genes are TRBV7-8 and TRBJ2-2; a weak D match, TRBD2 (6 bases). The CDR3 has 16 residues. Per germline, CDR1 SGHVS and CDR2 FQNEAQ. The V end lost 1 base, the J end lost 6 bases, and 15 bases lay between the germline ends. The CDR3 loop is CASSLETRVLAGELFF. Here the CDR3 DNA reads TGTGCCAGCAGCTTAGAGACTAGAGTTCTGGCCGGGGAGCTGTTTTTT.

The chain carries TRBV10-3 and TRBJ1-2; no clear D gene. The germline V and J ends were trimmed by 0 bases and 4 bases, with 9 bases remaining between them. The CDR3 spans 14 residues. The germline V gene encodes CDR1 ENHRY and CDR2 SYGVKD. The CDR3 spells CAISESGRAYGYTF. The DNA for the CDR3 is TGTGCCATCAGTGAGTCGGGGAGAGCCTATGGCTACACCTTC.

The V and J genes are TRBV19 and TRBJ2-7, with a weak D call TRBD2 (7 bases). Deletions cut 5 bases from V and 2 bases from J, with 13 bases between. This CDR3 has 14 amino acids. Germline V gene lookup returns CDR1 LNHDA and CDR2 SQIVND (reference sequence). CDR3 loop: CASSQRGGPYEQYF. Here the CDR3 DNA reads TGTGCCAGTAGTCAAAGGGGGGGCCCCTACGAGCAGTACTTC. Full variable domain (remainder filled in from reference TRBV19 and TRBJ2-7): DGGITQSPKYLFRKEGQNVTLSCEQNLNHDAMYWYRQDPGQGLRLIYYSQIVNDFQKGDIAEGYSVSREKKESFPLTVTSAQKNPTAFYLCASSQRGGPYEQYFGPGTRLTVT.

This rearrangement joins TRBV5-1 to TRBJ2-1, with 9 positions matching TRBD2. V was pared by 4 bases and J by 0 bases, with 14 bases of the junction left unmatched. The CDR3 has 19 amino acids. CDR1 is SGHRS and CDR2 is YFSETQ in the germline V gene. The DNA for the CDR3 is TGCGCCAGCAGCCGGACAACTTTTCTAGCGGGGAGCTCCTACAATGAGCAGTTCTTC. Translation gives CASSRTTFLAGSSYNEQFF.

This clone was counted only a few times. The chain joins TRBV19 to TRBJ2-1; 11 nucleotides align to TRBD2. Unmatched junction bases numbered 2, after V lost 0 bases and J lost 7 bases. This CDR3 comprises 15 residues. Germline CDR1 reads LNHDA; CDR2 reads SQIVND (reference sequence). CDR3 region: CASSIEVAGGNEQFF. CDR3 bases: TGTGCCAGTAGTATAGAGGTAGCGGGAGGGAATGAGCAGTTCTTC.

The rearrangement uses TRBV7-3 and TRBJ2-2; the D is unclear. V gave up 1 base and J gave up 6 bases, with 6 bases separating them. Germline V CDR1 and CDR2: SGHTA, FQGTGA. The CDR3 is 13 amino acids. This chain's CDR3 is CASSLIVAGELFF. CDR3 bases: TGTGCCAGCAGCTTAATAGTCGCCGGGGAGCTGTTTTTT.

This clone has a single count. V is TRBV30 and J is TRBJ1-4; D is ambiguous. The CDR3 covers 16 residues. V was pared by 0 bases and J by 0 bases, with 11 bases between. The germline V gene encodes CDR1 GTSNPN and CDR2 SVGIG (reference sequence). CDR3 in amino acids: CAWSVLGRTTNEKLFF. The CDR3 DNA is TGTGCCTGGAGTGTCCTGGGCAGAACAACTAATGAAAAACTGTTTTTT.